One sample yielded the 16 T cell receptor beta chains listed below, sequenced in a study of cytomegalovirus exposure and HLA in healthy donors. The PCR had 60 Vbeta and 13 Jbeta primers. Data came from immunoSEQ multiplex PCR; TCRdb stores just in-frame clones and leaves some out. The sample lists over 70,000 clones, around two thirds occurring once. Specimen: PBMCs. The receptor source for this set is a human donor in good health.

This chain joins TRBV11-2 and TRBJ2-1; D call uncertain. V lost 0 bases and J lost 2, with 8 bases in between. The CDR3 contains 15 residues. Per the germline V gene, CDR1 is SGHAT and CDR2 is FQNNGV. The CDR3 coding sequence is TGTGCCAGCAGCTTAGAACTACCGACCTACAATGAGCAGTTCTTC. Residues: CASSLELPTYNEQFF.

The gene calls are TRBV27 and TRBJ2-7, with TRBD1 matching over 10 bases. J was trimmed by 8 bases and V by 5 bases; bases with no gene match: 12. The CDR3 covers 15 residues. Looked up from germline, CDR1 is MNHEY and CDR2 is SMNVEV (reference sequence). CDR3 in DNA: TGTGCCAGCAGTCCCGGACAGGGGGATAGTGGAAAGCAGTACTTC. Protein: CASSPGQGDSGKQYF.

This clone was seen a few times. The chain couples TRBV25-1 to TRBJ2-2; 7 positions match TRBD1. The J segment lost 0 bases and the V segment lost 6 bases, leaving 7 bases of the junction unmatched. Per the germline V gene, CDR1 is MGHDK and CDR2 is SYGVNS. This CDR3 has 16 amino acids. For the CDR3, the DNA is TGTGCCAGCAGCCTCTCCCAGGGGGCGAACACCGGGGAGCTGTTTTTT. Protein product: CASSLSQGANTGELFF.

The gene calls are TRBV4-2 and TRBJ2-5, with 9 positions matching TRBD2. The J call may be incorrect, as the DNA end agrees better with TRBJ2-7. CDR1 and CDR2 from the germline V gene are LGHNA and YNFKEQ. This CDR3 is built from 14 residues. CDR3 region: CASSQGLAGYEQYF. CDR3 nucleotides: TGTGCCAGCAGCCAAGGGCTAGCGGGATACGAGCAGTACTTC.

The rearrangement joins TRBV7-8 to TRBJ2-1; TRBD2 might be the D (5 bases). The V gene's germline CDR1 is SGHVS and CDR2 FQNEAQ. The germline V and J ends were trimmed by 1 base and 12 bases, with 16 bases remaining between them. This CDR3 has 14 residues. CDR3 nucleotide sequence: TGTGCCAGCAGCTTAGGAGGTTTGGACCGGGGGCAGTTCTTC. Translated, it gives CASSLGGLDRGQFF.

The J gene is TRBJ1-1, the V gene TRBV20-1; no firm D call. V was clipped by 6 bases and J by 1 base, with 6 bases between them. This CDR3 is 11 amino acids long. From germline, CDR1 is DFQATT and CDR2 SNEGSKA (reference sequence). The CDR3 DNA follows: TGCAGTGCCGGGAGGAACACTGAAGCTTTCTTT. Amino acid sequence: CSAGRNTEAFF.

The chain recombines TRBV10-3 with TRBJ2-1, with 9 bases lining up with TRBD2. The germline CDR1 and CDR2 sequences are ENHRY and SYGVKD. The CDR3 consists of 16 residues. V lost 8 bases, J lost 7 bases, and 15 bases stayed unmatched. CDR3 coding DNA: TGTGCCATCTCCCTCTCCGGGGCGGGAGGGTCGAATGAGCAGTTCTTC. It translates to CAISLSGAGGSNEQFF.

J is TRBJ1-1 and V is TRBV9; 11 nucleotides match TRBD1. There are 14 residues in the CDR3. CDR1 is SGDLS, CDR2 YYNGEE, per germline. Losses at the gene ends were 4 bases for V and 5 bases for J; bases not matched to a gene: 4. CDR3 residues: CASSTGQGDTEAFF. The DNA of the CDR3 is TGTGCCAGCAGCACGGGACAGGGGGATACTGAAGCTTTCTTT. The full variable domain, completed using reference TRBV9 and TRBJ1-1, is DSGVTQTPKHLITATGQRVTLRCSPRSGDLSVYWYQQSLDQGLQFLIQYYNGEERAKGNILERFSAQQFPDLHSELNLSSLELGDSALYFCASSTGQGDTEAFFGQGTRLTVV.

The chain combines TRBV5-1 with TRBJ2-1, with 12 bases aligning to TRBD2. V lost 0 bases, J lost 9 bases, and 10 bases stayed unmatched. Germline V gives CDR1 SGHRS, CDR2 YFSETQ. This CDR3 region has 17 residues. CDR3 amino acids: CASSLASLAGGRGEQFF. The CDR3 coding sequence is TGCGCCAGCAGCTTGGCCTCACTAGCGGGAGGCCGGGGTGAGCAGTTCTTC. Full variable domain (missing parts from reference TRBV5-1 and TRBJ2-1): KAGVTQTPRYLIKTRGQQVTLSCSPISGHRSVSWYQQTPGQGLQFLFEYFSETQRNKGNFPGRFSGRQFSNSRSEMNVSTLELGDSALYLCASSLASLAGGRGEQFFGPGTRLTVL.

This clone was recorded many times. The genes are TRBV25-1 and TRBJ1-5; maybe TRBD1 (6 bases). The germline V gene encodes CDR1 MGHDK and CDR2 SYGVNS. The length of the CDR3 is 14 residues. Trimming left V 6 bases short and J 3 bases short, with 12 bases between. CDR3 in amino acids: CASSSGETNQPQHF. In DNA form, the CDR3 reads TGTGCCAGCAGCTCAGGGGAGACCAATCAGCCCCAGCATTTT. Drawing the rest from reference TRBV25-1 and TRBJ1-5, the complete variable domain is EADIYQTPRYLVIGTGKKITLECSQTMGHDKMYWYQQDPGMELHLIHYSYGVNSTEKGDLSSESTVSRIRTEHFPLTLESARPSHTSQYLCASSSGETNQPQHFGDGTRLSIL.

The V call is TRBV10-2, the J call TRBJ1-1, with D perhaps matching TRBD1 (6 bases). Trimming left V 11 bases short and J 8 bases short, with 24 bases between. The germline CDR1 and CDR2 sequences are WSHSY and SAAADI. This CDR3 has 14 amino acids. Written as DNA, the CDR3 is TGCGCCGCGTCCGGGAACAGGGTCGGATCCGAAGCTTTCTTT. Its translation: CAASGNRVGSEAFF.

The V call is TRBV5-4, the J call TRBJ2-3; 9 bases are a match to TRBD2. Germline V gives CDR1 SGHNT, CDR2 YYREEE (reference sequence). V lost 10 bases and J lost 1; bases outside the gene matches: 7. The CDR3 consists of 14 residues. The CDR3 DNA reads as TGTGCCGGGTCAATAGCGGGAGGCACAGATACGCAGTATTTT. Its translation is CAGSIAGGTDTQYF.

The gene calls are TRBV4-1 and TRBJ1-1; TRBD1 matches at 9 bases. The V gene end was trimmed by 0 bases and the J gene end by 1 base; junction bases not matched to a gene: 12. Germline CDR1 reads MGHRA; CDR2 reads YSYEKL. CDR3 size: 19 residues. CDR3 sequence (DNA): TGCGCCAGCAGCCAAGATTGGGACAGGGCCGCGCAAAGGAACACTGAAGCTTTCTTT. This encodes CASSQDWDRAAQRNTEAFF.

The CDR3 DNA follows: TGTGCCAGCAGTGAATGGCTGGATGAGCAGTTCTTC. This encodes CASSEWLDEQFF. V and J are TRBV25-1 and TRBJ2-1; the D is unclear. The CDR3 is 12 amino acids. CDR1 and CDR2 from the germline V gene are MGHDK and SYGVNS. The ends were cut back, 1 base at V and 8 bases at J, with 6 bases in the middle.

In its sample, this clone was seen a few times. The chain carries TRBV5-3 and TRBJ1-1; possible D gene TRBD1, 5 bases. TRBV5-3 qualifies as an ORF whose function is uncertain. The CDR3 is 16 amino acids. V was clipped by 1 base and J by 0 bases, with 13 bases between them. In DNA form, the CDR3 reads TGTGCCAGAAGCTTGAGGGGACTACCTCTGAACACTGAAGCTTTCTTT. This encodes CARSLRGLPLNTEAFF.

In its sample, this clone was seen once. The chain employs TRBV7-6 and TRBJ1-1; D unresolved. Germline V gene sequence: CDR1 SGHVS, CDR2 FNYEAQ. The CDR3 consists of 12 residues. V lost 4 bases and J lost 2, with 5 bases in between. The CDR3 sequence is CASSSPNTEAFF. The CDR3 nucleotides are TGTGCCAGCAGCTCCCCTAACACTGAAGCTTTCTTT.